This T cell receptor (beta chain) was captured by sequencing in a study of OX40 agonist ivuxolimab in advanced cancers. Study overall: Cohort: 65% to 90% men, mean age approximately 60, aged about 20 to 90. Points from the study as a whole: At 0.1 to 3.0 mg/kg and by week 6, clonal expansion occurred in CD4+ and CD8+ blood T cells.

Autoimmune disease history or systemic immunosuppression disqualified patients. For this clone: As yet, its antigen is unknown.

This CDR3 is built from 18 residues. CDR1 is SGHVS, CDR2 FNYEAQ, per germline. The J segment lost 4 bases and the V segment lost 0 bases, leaving 10 bases of the junction unmatched. TCRdb's table, derived via immunoSEQ multiplex PCR, lists solely in-frame clones and lacks some. The sample holds nearly 85,000 clones; approximately 87% are singletons and the top ten take approximately 0.79%. V and J are TRBV7-6 and TRBJ2-1, with 9 bases fitting TRBD2. The sample was CD4+ or CD8+ T cells sorted from blood, taken in a trial of the OX40 agonist ivuxolimab. This clonotype was sampled from an adult with an advanced solid tumor such as melanoma, head and neck, liver or kidney cancer. The CDR3 DNA reads as TGTGCCAGCAGCTTAGCGGCACAGCGGGGGGCCCAGTACAATGAGCAGTTCTTC. Its protein product is CASSLAAQRGAQYNEQFF.